These 10 T cell receptor beta chains were all obtained from the same sample, sequenced in a study of shared clonotypes between healthy human individuals. Naive CD8 isolation took CD45RO-negative cells positively selected for CCR7 and excluded terminally differentiated effector memory CD45RA+ cells. The method was immunoSEQ multiplex PCR; TCRdb's version includes in-frame clones alone and lacks a portion of them. The data contain about 680,000 clones, under 95% of them seen just once; the ten biggest clones take up more than 20%. Sequencing input: naive CD8+ T cells sorted from blood. Receptors were obtained from a man aged 25 to 40 in good health.

The gene calls are TRBV27 and TRBJ1-6, with D perhaps TRBD1 (5 bases). V lost 3 bases to trimming and J lost 9 bases, with 6 bases between them. The CDR3 length is 12 residues. The germline V gene has CDR1 MNHEY and CDR2 SMNVEV (reference sequence). CDR3 loop: CASSFQGSPLHF. The CDR3 DNA follows: TGTGCCAGCAGTTTTCAGGGTTCACCCCTCCACTTT.

CDR3 DNA sequence: TGTGCCAGGTTCCGCCGGAGGGGCGAGCAGTACTTC. This gives the protein CARFRRRGEQYF. V gene TRBV19 combines with J gene TRBJ2-7; possibly TRBD2 for D (6 bases). The V gene's germline CDR1 is LNHDA and CDR2 SQIVND (reference sequence). V was shortened by 9 bases and J by 6 bases, with 15 bases between the two germline ends. The CDR3 spans 12 residues. Complete variable domain (other parts from reference TRBV19 and TRBJ2-7): DGGITQSPKYLFRKEGQNVTLSCEQNLNHDAMYWYRQDPGQGLRLIYYSQIVNDFQKGDIAEGYSVSREKKESFPLTVTSAQKNPTAFYLCARFRRRGEQYFGPGTRLTVT.

The sample holds one count of this clone. The sample contains more than one DNA sequence encoding this CDR3. The rearrangement uses TRBV15 and TRBJ2-7, with TRBD2 identical over 12 bases. This CDR3 region has 14 residues. V shed 6 bases and J 3 bases; nucleotides not matched to a gene: 3. CDR1 is LNHNV, CDR2 YYDKDF, per germline (reference sequence). The CDR3 here is CATSPGLAGYEQYF. DNA for the CDR3: TGTGCCACCAGTCCGGGACTAGCGGGCTACGAGCAGTACTTC. Full variable domain (remainder filled in from reference TRBV15 and TRBJ2-7): DAMVIQNPRYQVTQFGKPVTLSCSQTLNHNVMYWYQQKSSQAPKLLFHYYDKDFNNEADTPDNFQSRRPNTSFCFLDIRSPGLGDTAMYLCATSPGLAGYEQYFGPGTRLTVT.

Concerning this clone itself: Mismatch with germline at one junction end may stem from a read error. This chain connects TRBV7-9 to TRBJ2-7; TRBD1 aligns across 9 bases. Germline-derived CDR1 and CDR2 are SEHNR and FQNEAQ (reference sequence). The CDR3 has 17 residues. As DNA, the CDR3 is TGTGCCAGCAGTTTAGGGGGGACAGGGAACGGGTTCGACGAGCAGTACTTC. Its translation is CASSLGGTGNGFDEQYF. Supplemented by reference TRBV7-9 and TRBJ2-7, the full variable domain reads DTGVSQNPRHKITKRGQNVTFRCDPISEHNRLYWYRQTLGQGPEFLTYFQNEAQLEKSRLLSDRFSAERPKGSFSTLEIQRTEQGDSAMYLCASSLGGTGNGFDEQYFGPGTRLTVT.

V is TRBV25-1 and J is TRBJ2-2; D unresolved. The germline V gene has CDR1 MGHDK and CDR2 SYGVNS. The V and J ends lost 10 bases and 6 bases respectively, with 12 bases between them. This CDR3 has 12 amino acids. CDR3 nucleotide sequence: TGTGCCACCATTGGTATGTCCGGGGAGCTGTTTTTT. Translating it yields CATIGMSGELFF.

The genes are TRBV27 and TRBJ1-2, with TRBD1 identical over 12 bases. CDR1 and CDR2 (germline): MNHEY, SMNVEV (reference sequence). The V segment lost 3 bases and the J segment 7 bases; nucleotides outside the gene matches: 9. The CDR3 is 16 residues long. The DNA for the CDR3 is TGTGCCAGCAGTTTCGGGACAGGGGGCGGATCGTCTGGCTACACCTTC. It encodes CASSFGTGGGSSGYTF.

In this sample, this clone turned up once. The genes are TRBV28 and TRBJ1-2, with D unresolved. From germline, CDR1 is MDHEN and CDR2 SYDVKM. The CDR3 spans 11 residues. Trimming left V 3 bases short and J 6 bases short, with 5 bases between. Here the CDR3 DNA reads TGTGCCAGCAGTTTGGCCAATGGCTACACCTTC. Encoded protein: CASSLANGYTF.

V usage is TRBV27 and J usage is TRBJ2-2, with D hard to call. V lost 3 bases, J lost 4 bases, and 9 bases lay in between. The CDR3 totals 14 residues. Germline V gene data show CDR1 as MNHEY and CDR2 as SMNVEV (reference sequence). The DNA of the CDR3 is TGTGCCAGCAGTTTTAAGGGTGTCACCGGGGAGCTGTTTTTT. Translating it yields CASSFKGVTGELFF.

This clone was observed once. The genes are TRBV5-1 and TRBJ2-3; D gene uncertain. This CDR3 has 14 residues. The V end was cut by 5 bases, the J end by 4 bases, with 14 bases between. Per germline, CDR1 SGHRS and CDR2 YFSETQ. CDR3 bases: TGCGCCAGCAGGTCAGAAGGTTACGCAGATACGCAGTATTTT. This translates into CASRSEGYADTQYF.

The chain joins TRBV11-3 to TRBJ2-3; possible D gene TRBD2, 5 bases. V was cut by 3 bases and J by 4 bases, with 14 bases left in between. Germline values: CDR1 SGHNT, CDR2 YENEEA. The CDR3 covers 15 residues. The CDR3 DNA is TGTGCCAGCAGCTTCCTAGTTAGCGTCTCAGATACGCAGTATTTT. This gives the protein CASSFLVSVSDTQYF. Filled out from reference TRBV11-3 and TRBJ2-3, the complete variable domain reads EAGVVQSPRYKIIEKKQPVAFWCNPISGHNTLYWYLQNLGQGPELLIRYENEEAVDDSQLPKDRFSAERLKGVDSTLKIQPAELGDSAVYLCASSFLVSVSDTQYFGPGTRLTVL.